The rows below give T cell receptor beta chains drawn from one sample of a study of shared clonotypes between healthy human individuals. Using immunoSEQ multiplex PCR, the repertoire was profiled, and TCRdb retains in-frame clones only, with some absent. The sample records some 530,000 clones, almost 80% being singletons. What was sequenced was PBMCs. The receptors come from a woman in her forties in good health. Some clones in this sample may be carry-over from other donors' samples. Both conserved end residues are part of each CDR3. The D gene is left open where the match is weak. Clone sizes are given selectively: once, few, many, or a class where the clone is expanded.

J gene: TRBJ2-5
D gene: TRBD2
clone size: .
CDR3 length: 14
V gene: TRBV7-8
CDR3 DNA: TGTGCCAGCAGCCCCCGGACTAGCCGGGAGACCCAGTACTTC
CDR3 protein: CASSPRTSRETQYF

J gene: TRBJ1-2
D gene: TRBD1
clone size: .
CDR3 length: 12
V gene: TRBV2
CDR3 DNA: TGTGCCAGCAGTGGGGACAGCTATGGCTACACCTTC
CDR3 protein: CASSGDSYGYTF

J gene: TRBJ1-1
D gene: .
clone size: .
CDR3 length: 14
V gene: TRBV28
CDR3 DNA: TGTGCCAGCAGTTTATTCGGGAGAGGGACTGAAGCTTTCTTT
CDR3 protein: CASSLFGRGTEAFF

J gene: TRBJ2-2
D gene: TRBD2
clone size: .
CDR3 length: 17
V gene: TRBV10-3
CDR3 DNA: TGTGCCATCAGTGAGACGGGGACTAGCGGTGAGGTTGGGGAGCTGTTTTTT
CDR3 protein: CAISETGTSGEVGELFF

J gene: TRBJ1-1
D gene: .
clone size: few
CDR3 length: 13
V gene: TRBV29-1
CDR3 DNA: TGCAGCGCGGCGACAGGAATGAACACTGAAGCTTTCTTT
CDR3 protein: CSAATGMNTEAFF

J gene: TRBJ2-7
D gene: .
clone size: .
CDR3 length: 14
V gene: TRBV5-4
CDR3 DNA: TGTGCCAGCAGCTTGGATGGGTGGGTCTACGAGCAGTACTTC
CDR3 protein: CASSLDGWVYEQYF

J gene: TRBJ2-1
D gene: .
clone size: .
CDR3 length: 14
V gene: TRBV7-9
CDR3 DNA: TGTGCCAGCAAACTGGACTCCTGGAACGATGAGCAGTTCTTC
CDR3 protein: CASKLDSWNDEQFF

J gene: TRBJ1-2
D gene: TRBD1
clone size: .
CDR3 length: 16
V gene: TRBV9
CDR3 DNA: TGTGCCAGCAGCGTAGCCCGGGACAGCATTGGGGATGGCTACACCTTC
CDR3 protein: CASSVARDSIGDGYTF

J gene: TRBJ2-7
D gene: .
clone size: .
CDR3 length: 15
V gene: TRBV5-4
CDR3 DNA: TGTGCCAGCAGCATTACCGGGACGCCCCCCTACGAGCAGTACTTC
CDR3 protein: CASSITGTPPYEQYF

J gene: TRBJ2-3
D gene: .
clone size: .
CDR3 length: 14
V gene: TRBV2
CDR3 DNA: TGTGCCAGCAAGGGGGGCCGCGCGGCAGATACGCAGTATTTT
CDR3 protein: CASKGGRAADTQYF

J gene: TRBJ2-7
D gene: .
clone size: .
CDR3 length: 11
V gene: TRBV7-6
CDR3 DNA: TGTGCCAGCGGCTCGGGGTACGAGCAGTACTTC
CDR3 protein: CASGSGYEQYF

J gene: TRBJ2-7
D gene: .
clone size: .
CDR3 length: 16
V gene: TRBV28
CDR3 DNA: TGTGCCAGCAGTGACCCTGGGCACACTCCGTTTTACGAGCAGTACTTC
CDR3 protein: CASSDPGHTPFYEQYF

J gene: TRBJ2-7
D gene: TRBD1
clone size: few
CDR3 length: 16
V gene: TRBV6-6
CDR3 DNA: TGTGCCAGCAGTTACTCGATGGGACAGAAGCCCTACGAGCAGTACTTC
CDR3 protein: CASSYSMGQKPYEQYF

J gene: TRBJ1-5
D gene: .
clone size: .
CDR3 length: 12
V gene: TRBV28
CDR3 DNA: TGTGCCAGCAGCCTAGGTAGTCAGCCCCAGCATTTT
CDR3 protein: CASSLGSQPQHF

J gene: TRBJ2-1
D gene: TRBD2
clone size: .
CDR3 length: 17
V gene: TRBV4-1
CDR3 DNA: TGCGCCAGCAGCCAAGATATATTCGCGGGAGTACACAATGAGCAGTTCTTC
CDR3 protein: CASSQDIFAGVHNEQFF

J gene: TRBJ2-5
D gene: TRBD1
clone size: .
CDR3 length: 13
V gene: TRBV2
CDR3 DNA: TGTGCCACTGGACAGGGGAGAACGGAGACCCAGTACTTC
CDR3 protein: CATGQGRTETQYF

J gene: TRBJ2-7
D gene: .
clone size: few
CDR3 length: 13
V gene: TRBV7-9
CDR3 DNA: TGTGCCAGCAGCTTCCTTTCAGGAGGCGAGCAGTACTTC
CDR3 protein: CASSFLSGGEQYF

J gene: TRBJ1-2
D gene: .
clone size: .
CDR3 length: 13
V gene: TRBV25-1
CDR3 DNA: TGTGCCAGCAGTCCACCGGGGTTCTATGGCTACACCTTC
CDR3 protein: CASSPPGFYGYTF

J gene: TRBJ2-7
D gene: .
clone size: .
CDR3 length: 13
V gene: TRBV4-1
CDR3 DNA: TGCGCCAGCAGCCAAGGATTCAACTACGAGCAGTACTTC
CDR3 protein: CASSQGFNYEQYF

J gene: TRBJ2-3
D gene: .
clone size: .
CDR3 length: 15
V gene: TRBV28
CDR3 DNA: TGTGCCAGCAGTTTTTGGGGGACTAGCACAGATACGCAGTATTTT
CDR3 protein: CASSFWGTSTDTQYF

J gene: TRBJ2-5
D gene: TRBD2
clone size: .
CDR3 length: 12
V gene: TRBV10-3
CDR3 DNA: TGTGCCATCAACGAGCGGGAGGGCCCACAGTACTTC
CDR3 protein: CAINEREGPQYF

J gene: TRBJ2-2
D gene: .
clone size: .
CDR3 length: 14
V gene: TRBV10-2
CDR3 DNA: TGCGCCAGCAGTGTGAACCCTCGGTCCGGGGAGCTGTTTTTT
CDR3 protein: CASSVNPRSGELFF

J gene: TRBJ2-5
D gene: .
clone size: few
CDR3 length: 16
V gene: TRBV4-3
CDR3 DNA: TGCGCCAGCAGCCAAGGTCAAACCTGGGGTGGGGAGACCCAGTACTTC
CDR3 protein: CASSQGQTWGGETQYF

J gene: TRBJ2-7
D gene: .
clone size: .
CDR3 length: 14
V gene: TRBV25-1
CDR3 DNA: TGTGCCAGTACCGGGACTGGCGCATCCTACGAGCAGTACTTC
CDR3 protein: CASTGTGASYEQYF

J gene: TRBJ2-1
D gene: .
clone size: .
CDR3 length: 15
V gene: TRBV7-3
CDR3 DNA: TGTGCCAGCAGCTTGAACCCTAGCTCCTACAATGAGCAGTTCTTC
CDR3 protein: CASSLNPSSYNEQFF

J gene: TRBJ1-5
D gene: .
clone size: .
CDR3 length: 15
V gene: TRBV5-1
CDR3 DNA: TGCGCCAGCAGCTTGCGCGGGGAGATCGGTCAGCCCCAGCATTTT
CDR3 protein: CASSLRGEIGQPQHF

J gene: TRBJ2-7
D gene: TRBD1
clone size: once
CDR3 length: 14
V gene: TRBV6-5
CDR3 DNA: TGTGCCAGCAGTGTAGGGACAGCCACCTACGAGCAGTACTTC
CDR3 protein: CASSVGTATYEQYF

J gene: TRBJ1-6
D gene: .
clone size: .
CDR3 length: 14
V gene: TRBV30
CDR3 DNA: TGTGCCTGGAGTAGCGGCAGGGCCGCATCACCCCTCCACTTT
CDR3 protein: CAWSSGRAASPLHF

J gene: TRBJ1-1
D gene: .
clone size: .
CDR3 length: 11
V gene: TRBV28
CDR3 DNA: TGTGCCAGCAGTTTTCGCACTGAAGCTTTCTTT
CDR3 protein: CASSFRTEAFF

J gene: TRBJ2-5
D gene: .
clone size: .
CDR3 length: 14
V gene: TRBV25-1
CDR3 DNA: TGTGCCAGCAGTGAATCGAGGGACCAAGAGACCCAGTACTTC
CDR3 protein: CASSESRDQETQYF

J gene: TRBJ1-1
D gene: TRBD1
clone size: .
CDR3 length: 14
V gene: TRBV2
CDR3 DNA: TGTGCCAGCGAGGTGGACAGGGGAGACACTGAAGCTTTCTTT
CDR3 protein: CASEVDRGDTEAFF

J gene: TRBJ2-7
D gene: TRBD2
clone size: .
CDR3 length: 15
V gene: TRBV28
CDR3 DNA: TGTGCCAGCAGGCGGGGGGGGGACGGCTCCTACGAGCAGTACTTC
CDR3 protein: CASRRGGDGSYEQYF

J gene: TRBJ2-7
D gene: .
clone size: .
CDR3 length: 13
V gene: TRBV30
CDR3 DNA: TGTGCCTGGATCGTGGGCCCTCCCTACGAGCAGTACTTC
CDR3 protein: CAWIVGPPYEQYF

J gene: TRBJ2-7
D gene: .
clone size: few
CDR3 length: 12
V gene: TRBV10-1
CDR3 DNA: TGCGCCAGCAGTGAGTCGGGGTACGAGCAGTACTTC
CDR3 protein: CASSESGYEQYF

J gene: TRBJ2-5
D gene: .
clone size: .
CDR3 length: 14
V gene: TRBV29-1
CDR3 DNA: TGCAGCGTAGACAGCGGGAGGACAGGGGAGACCCAGTACTTC
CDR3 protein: CSVDSGRTGETQYF

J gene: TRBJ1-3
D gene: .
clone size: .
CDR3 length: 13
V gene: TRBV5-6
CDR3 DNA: TGTGCCAGCAGCGTACAGGGTCTCGGCACCATATATTTT
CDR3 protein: CASSVQGLGTIYF

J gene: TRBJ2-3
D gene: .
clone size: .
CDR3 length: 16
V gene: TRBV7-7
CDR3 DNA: TGTGCCAGCAGCTTCGGGGGCGGGAGAGGCACAGATACGCAGTATTTT
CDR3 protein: CASSFGGGRGTDTQYF

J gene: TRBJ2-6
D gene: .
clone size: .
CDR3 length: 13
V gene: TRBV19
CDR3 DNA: TGTGCCAGTAGGTCCTCTGGGGCCAACGTCCTGACTTTC
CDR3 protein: CASRSSGANVLTF

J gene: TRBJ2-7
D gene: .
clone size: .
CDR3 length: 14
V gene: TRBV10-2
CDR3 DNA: TGCGCCAGCAGTGTCGGGAGACCCCTGATCGAGCAGTACTTC
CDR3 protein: CASSVGRPLIEQYF

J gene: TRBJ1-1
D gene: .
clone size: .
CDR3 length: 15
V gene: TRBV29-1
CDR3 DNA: TGCAGCGTTGAAGACCCGGGACTCTTGGGCAGCGAAGCTTTCTTT
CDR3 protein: CSVEDPGLLGSEAFF

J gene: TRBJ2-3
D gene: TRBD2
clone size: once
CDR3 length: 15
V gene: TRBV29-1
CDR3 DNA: TGCAGCGCTACGACTAGCGGGGCACCCACAGATACGCAGTATTTT
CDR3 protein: CSATTSGAPTDTQYF

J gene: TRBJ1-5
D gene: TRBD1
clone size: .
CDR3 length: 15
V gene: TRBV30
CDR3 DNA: TGTGCCTGGAGAGGGACAGGATGGGGCAATCAGCCCCAGCATTTT
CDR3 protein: CAWRGTGWGNQPQHF

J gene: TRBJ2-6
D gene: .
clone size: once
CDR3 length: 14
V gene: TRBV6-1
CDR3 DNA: TGTGCCAGCAGTCGAAACTCTGGGGCCAACGTCCTGACTTTC
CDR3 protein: CASSRNSGANVLTF